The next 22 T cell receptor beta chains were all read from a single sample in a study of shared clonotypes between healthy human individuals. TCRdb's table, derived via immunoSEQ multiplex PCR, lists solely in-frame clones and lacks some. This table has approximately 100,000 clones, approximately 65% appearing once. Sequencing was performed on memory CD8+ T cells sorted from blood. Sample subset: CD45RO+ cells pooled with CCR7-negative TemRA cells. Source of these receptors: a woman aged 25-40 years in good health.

CDR3 bases: TGTGCCAGCAGTCCCCCGGGCGCCCGGTCTAGGGCCAATGAAAAACTGTTTTTT. Amino acids: CASSPPGARSRANEKLFF. This chain links TRBV28 with TRBJ1-4, with D unclear. There are 18 residues in the CDR3. Germline V gene data show CDR1 as MDHEN and CDR2 as SYDVKM. Deletions cut 5 bases from V and 5 bases from J, with 24 bases between. Looking up the rest from reference TRBV28 and TRBJ1-4 gives the full variable domain: DVKVTQSSRYLVKRTGEKVFLECVQDMDHENMFWYRQDPGLGLRLIYFSYDVKMKEKGDIPEGYSVSREKKERFSLILESASTNQTSMYLCASSPPGARSRANEKLFFGSGTQLSVL.

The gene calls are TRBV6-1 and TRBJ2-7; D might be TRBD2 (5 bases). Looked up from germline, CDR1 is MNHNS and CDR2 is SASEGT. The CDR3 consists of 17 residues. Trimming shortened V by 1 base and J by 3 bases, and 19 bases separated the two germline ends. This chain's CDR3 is CASSEGWPSRAGYEQYF. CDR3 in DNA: TGTGCCAGCAGTGAAGGTTGGCCCTCAAGGGCGGGCTACGAGCAGTACTTC.

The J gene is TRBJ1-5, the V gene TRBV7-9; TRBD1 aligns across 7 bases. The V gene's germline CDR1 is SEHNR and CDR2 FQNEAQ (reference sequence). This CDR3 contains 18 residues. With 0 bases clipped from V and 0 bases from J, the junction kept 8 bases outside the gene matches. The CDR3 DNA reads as TGTGCCAGCAGCTTAGCGCCCAGGGGGAGAGTTAGCAATCAGCCCCAGCATTTT. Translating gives CASSLAPRGRVSNQPQHF. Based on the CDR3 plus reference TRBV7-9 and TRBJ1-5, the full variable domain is DTGVSQNPRHKITKRGQNVTFRCDPISEHNRLYWYRQTLGQGPEFLTYFQNEAQLEKSRLLSDRFSAERPKGSFSTLEIQRTEQGDSAMYLCASSLAPRGRVSNQPQHFGDGTRLSIL.

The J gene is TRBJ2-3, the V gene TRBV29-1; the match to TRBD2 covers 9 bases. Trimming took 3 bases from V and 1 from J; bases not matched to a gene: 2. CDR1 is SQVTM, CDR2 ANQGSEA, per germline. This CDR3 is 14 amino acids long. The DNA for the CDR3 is TGCAGCGTTGAGGCGGGAGGGGGCACAGATACGCAGTATTTT. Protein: CSVEAGGGTDTQYF.

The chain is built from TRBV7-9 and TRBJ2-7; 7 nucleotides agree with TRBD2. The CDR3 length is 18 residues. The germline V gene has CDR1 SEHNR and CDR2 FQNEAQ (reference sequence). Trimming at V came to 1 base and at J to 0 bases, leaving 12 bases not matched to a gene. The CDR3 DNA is TGTGCCAGCAGCTTAGATGCCTCAGCGGGACTGTTCTCCTACGAGCAGTACTTC. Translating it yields CASSLDASAGLFSYEQYF. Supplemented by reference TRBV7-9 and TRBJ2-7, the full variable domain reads DTGVSQNPRHKITKRGQNVTFRCDPISEHNRLYWYRQTLGQGPEFLTYFQNEAQLEKSRLLSDRFSAERPKGSFSTLEIQRTEQGDSAMYLCASSLDASAGLFSYEQYFGPGTRLTVT.

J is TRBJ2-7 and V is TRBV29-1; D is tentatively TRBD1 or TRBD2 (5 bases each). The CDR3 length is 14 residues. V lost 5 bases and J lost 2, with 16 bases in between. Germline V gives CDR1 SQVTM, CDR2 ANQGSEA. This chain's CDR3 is CSVSTGTAPYEQYF. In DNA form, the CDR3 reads TGCAGCGTTTCCACCGGGACGGCTCCCTACGAGCAGTACTTC.

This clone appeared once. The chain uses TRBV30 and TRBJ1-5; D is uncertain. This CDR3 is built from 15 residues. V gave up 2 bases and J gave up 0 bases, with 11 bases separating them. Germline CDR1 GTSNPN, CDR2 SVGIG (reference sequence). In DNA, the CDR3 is TGTGCCTGGAGTTCAATAAGTTATAGCAATCAGCCCCAGCATTTT. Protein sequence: CAWSSISYSNQPQHF.

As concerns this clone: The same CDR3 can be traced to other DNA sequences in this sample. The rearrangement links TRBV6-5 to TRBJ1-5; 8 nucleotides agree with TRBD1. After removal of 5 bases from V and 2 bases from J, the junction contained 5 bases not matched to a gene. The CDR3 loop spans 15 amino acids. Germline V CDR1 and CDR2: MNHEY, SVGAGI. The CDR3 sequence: CASSPRGRGNQPQHF. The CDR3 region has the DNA TGTGCCAGCAGTCCCAGGGGGCGAGGCAATCAGCCCCAGCATTTT.

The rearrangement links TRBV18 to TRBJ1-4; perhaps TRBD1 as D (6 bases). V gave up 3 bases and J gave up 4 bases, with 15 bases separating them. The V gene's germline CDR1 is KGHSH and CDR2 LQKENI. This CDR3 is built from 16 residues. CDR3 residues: CASSPQTGDNNEKLFF. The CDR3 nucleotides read TGTGCCAGCTCACCGCAGACAGGTGATAATAATGAAAAACTGTTTTTT.

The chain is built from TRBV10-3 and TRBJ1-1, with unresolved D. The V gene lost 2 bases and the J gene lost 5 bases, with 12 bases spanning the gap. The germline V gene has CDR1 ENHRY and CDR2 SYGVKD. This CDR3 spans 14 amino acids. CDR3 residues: CAISERHHLTEAFF. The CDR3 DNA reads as TGTGCCATCAGTGAGAGGCATCACCTGACTGAAGCTTTCTTT.

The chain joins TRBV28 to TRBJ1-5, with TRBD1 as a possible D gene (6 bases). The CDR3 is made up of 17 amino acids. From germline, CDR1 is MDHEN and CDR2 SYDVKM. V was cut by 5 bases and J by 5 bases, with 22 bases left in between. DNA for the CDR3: TGTGCCAGCAGTCCCCGCCGCAGGGGTTCGGGCGATCAGCCCCAGCATTTT. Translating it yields CASSPRRRGSGDQPQHF.

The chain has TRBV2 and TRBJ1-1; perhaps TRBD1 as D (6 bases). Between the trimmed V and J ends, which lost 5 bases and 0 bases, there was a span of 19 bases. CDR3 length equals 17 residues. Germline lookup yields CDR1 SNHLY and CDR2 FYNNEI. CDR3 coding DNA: TGTGCCAGCAGTCTCTGGAGGGACAAATCTATGAACACTGAAGCTTTCTTT. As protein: CASSLWRDKSMNTEAFF.

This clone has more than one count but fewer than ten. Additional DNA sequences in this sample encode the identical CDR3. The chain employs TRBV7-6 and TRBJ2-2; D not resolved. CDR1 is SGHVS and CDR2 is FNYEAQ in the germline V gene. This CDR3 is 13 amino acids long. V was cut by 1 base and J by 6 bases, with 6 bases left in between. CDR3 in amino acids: CASSLGSAGELFF. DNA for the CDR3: TGTGCCAGCAGCTTAGGCTCCGCCGGGGAGCTGTTTTTT.

The CDR3 DNA reads TGTGCCAGCAGCTTAATTGAGGCAGGGTGGACCGGGGAGCTGTTTTTT. Translation gives CASSLIEAGWTGELFF. The rearrangement links TRBV7-8 to TRBJ2-2, with D possibly TRBD1 on 5 matching bases. Germline values: CDR1 SGHVS, CDR2 FQNEAQ. The CDR3 has 16 residues. Between the trimmed V and J ends, which lost 2 bases and 5 bases, there was a span of 15 bases.

As DNA, the CDR3 is TGTGCCAGCAGTTTAACTGGGGGGGGAATTCACGAGCAGTACTTC. Translated: CASSLTGGGIHEQYF. The V and J genes are TRBV28 and TRBJ2-7; 7 bases are a match to TRBD2. CDR3 length: 15 residues. V dropped 2 bases and J dropped 5; count of bases not matched to a gene: 9. In germline, CDR1 is MDHEN, CDR2 SYDVKM.

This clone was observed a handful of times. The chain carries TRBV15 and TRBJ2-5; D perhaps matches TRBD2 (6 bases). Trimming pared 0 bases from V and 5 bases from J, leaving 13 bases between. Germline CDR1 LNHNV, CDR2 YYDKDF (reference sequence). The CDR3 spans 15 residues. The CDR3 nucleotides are TGTGCCACCAGCAGAGAACAAAATGGGGGGGAGACCCAGTACTTC. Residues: CATSREQNGGETQYF.

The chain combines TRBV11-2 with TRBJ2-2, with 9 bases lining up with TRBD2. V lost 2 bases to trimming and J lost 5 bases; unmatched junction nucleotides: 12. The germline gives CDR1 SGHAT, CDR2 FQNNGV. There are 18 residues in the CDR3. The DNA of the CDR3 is TGTGCCAGCAGCTTACGTAGCGGACTAGCGAGTAAAACCGGGGAGCTGTTTTTT. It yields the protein CASSLRSGLASKTGELFF. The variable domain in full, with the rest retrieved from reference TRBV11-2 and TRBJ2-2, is EAGVAQSPRYKIIEKRQSVAFWCNPISGHATLYWYQQILGQGPKLLIQFQNNGVVDDSQLPKDRFSAERLKGVDSTLKIQPAKLEDSAVYLCASSLRSGLASKTGELFFGEGSRLTVL.

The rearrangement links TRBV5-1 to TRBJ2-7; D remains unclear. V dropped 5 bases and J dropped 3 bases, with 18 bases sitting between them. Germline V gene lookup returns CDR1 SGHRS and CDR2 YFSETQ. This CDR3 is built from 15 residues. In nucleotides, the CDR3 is TGCGCCAGCAGTTTGACGACTGTGGGTGGCTACGAGCAGTACTTC. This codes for CASSLTTVGGYEQYF.

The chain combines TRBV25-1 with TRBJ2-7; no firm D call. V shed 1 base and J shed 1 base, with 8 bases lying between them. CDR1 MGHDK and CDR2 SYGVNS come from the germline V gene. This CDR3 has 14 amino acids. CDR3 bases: TGTGCCAGCAGTGAATCGGTAGATTCCTACGAGCAGTACTTC. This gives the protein CASSESVDSYEQYF.

The CDR3 DNA sequence: TGTGCCAGCAGTTCACGGGGACTGGGAAGGGTTCAGCCCCAGCATTTT. It encodes CASSSRGLGRVQPQHF. The chain combines TRBV28 with TRBJ1-5, with TRBD1 as a possible D gene (5 bases). From germline, CDR1 is MDHEN and CDR2 SYDVKM. The CDR3 is 16 residues long. V was clipped by 4 bases and J by 6 bases, with 19 bases between them.

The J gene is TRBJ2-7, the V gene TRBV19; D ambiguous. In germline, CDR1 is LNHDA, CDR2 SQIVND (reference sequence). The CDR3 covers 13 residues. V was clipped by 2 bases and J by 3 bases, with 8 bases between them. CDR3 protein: CASSITPRYEQYF. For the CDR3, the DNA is TGTGCCAGTAGTATAACCCCTCGCTACGAGCAGTACTTC.

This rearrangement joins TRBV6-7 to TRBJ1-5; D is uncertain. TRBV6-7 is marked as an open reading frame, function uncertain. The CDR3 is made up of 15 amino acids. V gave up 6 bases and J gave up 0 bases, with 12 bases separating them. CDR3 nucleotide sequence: TGTGCCAGCAGGGCCTCGGGTAGTAGCAATCAGCCCCAGCATTTT. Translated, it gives CASRASGSSNQPQHF.